The present T cell receptor beta chain was sequenced within a study of blood T cell repertoires in COVID-19. Study-wide context: PBMCs, B-cell-depleted T cells, or T cells provided the cDNA or gDNA that made up the material.

In the study's own analysis: Amplification of reference gene primers was used by the study to estimate nucleated cell counts. Generated by immunoSEQ multiplex PCR, the TCRdb table keeps only in-frame clones and is missing some. The V and J calls and clone size are taken from that table; D and trimming were inferred from the DNA. The table has about 33,000 clones, 91% seen once; the top ten hold 9.9%. Germline assignment: CDR1 MGHRA and CDR2 YSYEKL. The CDR3 is 17 amino acids. V shed 0 bases and J shed 3 bases, with 16 bases lying between them. The receptor was isolated from a human donor with active COVID-19. The donor label of this sample is uncertain. This chain uses TRBV4-1 with TRBJ2-3; tentative D call: TRBD2 (6 bases). The material sequenced was peripheral blood. Here the CDR3 reads CASSQDRTSLGTDTQYF. The CDR3 region has the DNA TGCGCCAGCAGCCAAGATAGAACTAGCCTAGGGACAGATACGCAGTATTTT.